This section outlines one T cell receptor beta chain sequence together with its context. Only in-frame clones appear in the TCRdb table, and some are missing; sequencing was by immunoSEQ multiplex PCR. The sample holds about 170,000 clones, roughly nine tenths seen once. The entry originates in a study of control samples from healthy donors and cancer patients. Trimming pared 9 bases from V and 1 base from J, leaving 6 bases between. The CDR3 runs to 11 residues. CDR1 and CDR2 from the germline V gene are LNHDA and SQIVND (reference sequence). The chain combines TRBV19 with TRBJ1-1, with a tentative D call TRBD1 (6 bases). The sample consisted of blood. The receptor was isolated from a young woman in good health. CDR3 residues: CARQGNTEAFF. The DNA for the CDR3 is TGTGCCAGACAGGGGAACACTGAAGCTTTCTTT.